This entry is about one T cell receptor beta chain. In the original workflow: Between roughly 23,224 and 700,000 TCRs appeared in each sample, and the median stood at roughly 95,000. A single record per CDR3 protein comes from TCRdb applying MiXCR to the RACE reads. TCRdb's processing, not the authors' own work, is the source of the V and J calls. The sample includes tens of thousands of distinct CDR3 sequences, 14% of them seen just once. Time point in this sample: pre-sensitization, week 0. Described treatment: therapeutic diphenylcyclopropenone sensitization with weekly scalp DPC. This sample was taken from a study of human T cells and chemical hapten exposure. Study context: A roughly 2 cm by roughly 2 cm inner upper arm patch received 2% DPC for sensitization. In the roughly 25-week study, patients were dosed weekly with diphenylcyclopropenone on the scalp throughout.

The V and J ends lost 4 bases and 0 bases, in that order; junction bases with no gene match: 4. The CDR3 has 16 residues. Germline CDR1 MGHDK, CDR2 SYGVNS. The V gene is TRBV25-1, the J gene TRBJ2-1; the match to TRBD2 covers 9 bases. This specimen was whole blood, taken in connection with sensitization to the hapten diphenylcyclopropenone (DPC). This TCR came from a woman between 45 and 65 years old with alopecia areata. Some clones in this sample may be carry-over from other donors' samples. For the CDR3, the DNA is TGTGCCAGCAGTGGGACTAGCGCTTCCTCCTACAATGAGCAGTTCTTC. Encoded protein: CASSGTSASSYNEQFF.